One and the same sample provided the 24 T cell receptor beta chains below, sequenced in a study of control samples from healthy donors and cancer patients. Libraries were prepared by immunoSEQ multiplex PCR; TCRdb keeps only in-frame clonotypes and omits some of them. The sample holds about 79,000 clones, 90% to 95% seen once. The specimen sequenced was PBMCs. The receptors originated from a woman between 40 and 55 years old with lung cancer.

The chain carries TRBV18 and TRBJ1-6; TRBD1 matches at 9 bases. Looked up from germline, CDR1 is KGHSH and CDR2 is LQKENI. The CDR3 extends over 15 amino acids. V lost 3 bases to trimming and J lost 9 bases; unmatched junction nucleotides: 6. The CDR3 loop reads CASSPEGQGLSPLHF. The CDR3 DNA reads as TGTGCCAGCTCACCCGAAGGACAGGGGCTTTCACCCCTCCACTTT.

V usage is TRBV6-2 or TRBV6-3 and J usage is TRBJ1-6, with D possibly being TRBD1 (5 bases). This CDR3 is built from 15 residues. CDR1 is MNHEY, CDR2 SVGEGT, per germline. Trimming cost V 2 bases and J 5 bases, with 10 bases left between them. The CDR3 here is CASSYRGRDNSPLHF. Here the CDR3 DNA reads TGTGCCAGCAGTTACAGGGGACGGGATAATTCACCCCTCCACTTT.

The DNA of the CDR3 is TGTCTCACGAGCGGGAACTACACAGATACGCAGTATTTT. It translates to CLTSGNYTDTQYF. The V call is TRBV11-2, the J call TRBJ2-3; 7 bases are a match to TRBD2. Germline values: CDR1 SGHAT, CDR2 FQNNGV. CDR3 length: 13 amino acids.

The J gene is TRBJ1-1, the V gene TRBV12-3 or TRBV12-4; no definite D call. The CDR3 runs 13 residues. V dropped 3 bases and J dropped 4 bases, with 9 bases sitting between them. CDR3 DNA sequence: TGTGCCAGCAGTTTGTTACATGCCACTGAAGCTTTCTTT. Encoded protein: CASSLLHATEAFF.

The genes are TRBV18 and TRBJ1-5; no clear D gene. Between the trimmed V and J ends, which lost 4 bases and 3 bases, there was a span of 13 bases. Germline values: CDR1 KGHSH, CDR2 LQKENI. The CDR3 extends over 15 amino acids. The DNA of the CDR3 is TGTGCCAGCTCACGGGAGGGCGTACCCAATCAGCCCCAGCATTTT. Translation gives CASSREGVPNQPQHF. Based on the CDR3 plus reference TRBV18 and TRBJ1-5, the full variable domain is NAGVMQNPRHLVRRRGQEARLRCSPMKGHSHVYWYRQLPEEGLKFMVYLQKENIIDESGMPKERFSAEFPKEGPSILRIQQVVRGDSAAYFCASSREGVPNQPQHFGDGTRLSIL.

The chain recombines TRBV6-5 with TRBJ1-1, with D hard to call. Trimming took off 4 bases at V and 1 base at J, with 7 bases between the two ends. From germline, CDR1 is MNHEY and CDR2 SVGAGI. The CDR3 extends over 13 amino acids. This chain's CDR3 is CASSFGWNTEAFF. CDR3 in DNA: TGTGCCAGCAGTTTCGGGTGGAACACTGAAGCTTTCTTT.

Worth noting for this clone: Additional DNA sequences in this sample encode the identical CDR3. This chain joins TRBV2 and TRBJ1-5, with D possibly being TRBD1 (5 bases). Germline lookup yields CDR1 SNHLY and CDR2 FYNNEI. With 6 bases removed from V and 4 bases from J, the gap between germline ends came to 13 bases. There are 14 residues in the CDR3. CDR3 bases: TGTGCCAGCAGCCCACAGGTCGGAAATCAGCCCCAGCATTTT. It is translated as CASSPQVGNQPQHF.

This clone has only a few counts. The V gene is TRBV7-8, the J gene TRBJ1-6, with 7 bases identical to TRBD1. The CDR3 is made up of 16 amino acids. The V and J ends lost 6 bases and 0 bases, in that order; junction bases with no gene match: 5. CDR1 and CDR2 from the germline V gene are SGHVS and FQNEAQ. The CDR3 reads CASSPRGVSYNSPLHF. DNA of the CDR3: TGTGCCAGCAGTCCCAGGGGGGTCTCCTATAATTCACCCCTCCACTTT.

The rearrangement links TRBV19 to TRBJ1-1, with no clear D. Germline CDR1 reads LNHDA; CDR2 reads SQIVND (reference sequence). V lost 7 bases and J lost 1, with 10 bases in between. CDR3 length: 13 amino acids. The CDR3 DNA sequence: TGTGCCAGTAAAGCCTACGGGAACACTGAAGCTTTCTTT. It specifies CASKAYGNTEAFF.

The chain uses TRBV3-1 (or the pseudogene TRBV3-2) and TRBJ1-2; the D gene is possibly TRBD1 (6 bases). V dropped 3 bases and J dropped 4 bases, with 12 bases sitting between them. There are 14 residues in the CDR3. Germline V lookup: CDR1 LGHDT, CDR2 YNNKEL (reference sequence). The CDR3: CASSHETGFYGYTF. The CDR3, as DNA: TGTGCCAGCAGCCACGAAACAGGGTTCTATGGCTACACCTTC.

This sequence joins TRBV27 and TRBJ1-2; 10 positions agree with TRBD1. The germline V gene encodes CDR1 MNHEY and CDR2 SMNVEV (reference sequence). V trimming: 7 bases; J trimming: 6 bases; junction bases outside the gene matches: 5. The CDR3 has 13 residues. The CDR3 DNA follows: TGTGCCAGCACTGGACAGGGGGGGAATGGCTACACCTTC. It specifies CASTGQGGNGYTF.

The chain couples TRBV27 to TRBJ1-6; tentative D call: TRBD1 (5 bases). The germline gives CDR1 MNHEY, CDR2 SMNVEV (reference sequence). Trimming took off 6 bases at V and 2 bases at J, with 11 bases between the two ends. The CDR3 contains 15 residues. The DNA for the CDR3 is TGTGCCAGCAGACCCGAGGGGACCTATAATTCACCCCTCCACTTT. Translating it yields CASRPEGTYNSPLHF.

The CDR3: CASSSGTVSGNTIYF. CDR3 in DNA: TGTGCCAGCAGTTCCGGGACAGTCTCTGGAAACACCATATATTTT. J is TRBJ1-3 and V is TRBV27, with 7 nucleotides matching TRBD1. Per the germline V gene, CDR1 is MNHEY and CDR2 is SMNVEV (reference sequence). Trimming cost V 4 bases and J 0 bases; bases outside gene matches: 3. This CDR3 spans 15 amino acids.

The chain has TRBV6-5 and TRBJ2-5; D perhaps matches TRBD2 (6 bases). The V and J ends lost 4 bases and 1 base respectively, with 10 bases between them. Per germline, CDR1 MNHEY and CDR2 SVGAGI. The CDR3 is 14 amino acids. CDR3 protein: CASSSGLPQETQYF. CDR3 bases: TGTGCCAGCAGTTCGGGACTCCCCCAAGAGACCCAGTACTTC.

The rearrangement joins TRBV19 to TRBJ2-1, with TRBD2 matching over 7 bases. There are 14 residues in the CDR3. V lost 6 bases, J lost 7 bases, and 9 bases stayed unmatched. CDR1 is LNHDA, CDR2 SQIVND, per germline (reference sequence). CDR3 sequence (DNA): TGTGCCAGTAGCACACGGACGGGGGGAAATGAGCAGTTCTTC. Residues: CASSTRTGGNEQFF.

The gene calls are TRBV28 and TRBJ2-3; either TRBD1 or TRBD2 may supply D (5 bases each). V shed 2 bases and J shed 6 bases, with 21 bases lying between them. This CDR3 contains 17 residues. Germline values: CDR1 MDHEN, CDR2 SYDVKM. In nucleotides, the CDR3 is TGTGCCAGCAGTTTAACGTCTTTTATTGGGACGACCGATACGCAGTATTTT. Amino acids: CASSLTSFIGTTDTQYF.

V gene TRBV7-9 combines with J gene TRBJ2-3, with 12 nucleotides matching TRBD2. CDR3 length: 17 residues. V shed 4 bases and J 5 bases; nucleotides not matched to a gene: 10. Germline V gene sequence: CDR1 SEHNR, CDR2 FQNEAQ (reference sequence). CDR3 residues: CASSSQISGLAGDTQYF. The CDR3 region has the DNA TGTGCCAGCAGCTCCCAAATTTCGGGACTAGCGGGAGATACGCAGTATTTT. The full variable domain, with the rest looked up from reference TRBV7-9 and TRBJ2-3, is DTGVSQNPRHKITKRGQNVTFRCDPISEHNRLYWYRQTLGQGPEFLTYFQNEAQLEKSRLLSDRFSAERPKGSFSTLEIQRTEQGDSAMYLCASSSQISGLAGDTQYFGPGTRLTVL.

The V and J genes are TRBV28 and TRBJ1-3, with 9 bases matching TRBD1. This CDR3 has 13 amino acids. Trimming took 8 bases from V and 4 from J; bases not matched to a gene: 3. Germline V gives CDR1 MDHEN, CDR2 SYDVKM. The CDR3 spells CASHRGPGNTIYF. In DNA form, the CDR3 reads TGTGCCAGCCACAGGGGGCCCGGAAACACCATATATTTT.

The rearrangement joins TRBV5-1 to TRBJ1-2; D gene uncertain. V lost 1 base, J lost 0 bases, and 10 bases lay in between. The CDR3 extends over 15 amino acids. Germline V gene sequence: CDR1 SGHRS, CDR2 YFSETQ. CDR3 sequence reads: CASSLRADTNYGYTF. The DNA for the CDR3 is TGCGCCAGCAGCTTGAGGGCGGATACTAACTATGGCTACACCTTC.

V and J are TRBV6-5 and TRBJ2-7; 7 nucleotides agree with TRBD2. The CDR3 is 15 amino acids. With V trimmed by 5 bases and J by 3 bases, 10 bases remained unmatched. Germline loops: CDR1 MNHEY, CDR2 SVGAGI. In DNA, the CDR3 is TGTGCCAGCAGTAGAACTCCCTCTAGCGGCTACGAGCAGTACTTC. Translated, it gives CASSRTPSSGYEQYF.

CDR3 in DNA: TGTGCCAGCAGCTCAGGCGGGGGGGGTAACAATGAGCAGTTCTTC. Amino acids: CASSSGGGGNNEQFF. This chain connects TRBV5-4 to TRBJ2-1, with TRBD2 matching over 9 bases. Germline V gene sequence: CDR1 SGHNT, CDR2 YYREEE (reference sequence). V trimming: 3 bases; J trimming: 5 bases; junction bases outside the gene matches: 6. The CDR3 totals 15 residues.

The chain couples TRBV7-6 to TRBJ1-4; 9 bases match TRBD1. CDR3 length: 14 residues. Germline loops: CDR1 SGHVS, CDR2 FNYEAQ. J gave up 6 bases and V 3 bases, and 2 bases lay outside the gene matches. The DNA for the CDR3 is TGTGCCAGCAGCTTGACAGGGGGGGATGAAAAACTGTTTTTT. This codes for CASSLTGGDEKLFF. The whole variable domain, filled in from reference TRBV7-6 and TRBJ1-4, reads GAGVSQSPRYKVTKRGQDVALRCDPISGHVSLYWYRQALGQGPEFLTYFNYEAQQDKSGLPNDRFSAERPEGSISTLTIQRTEQRDSAMYRCASSLTGGDEKLFFGSGTQLSVL.

V gene TRBV27 combines with J gene TRBJ2-1, with 11 bases fitting TRBD2. The ends lost 6 bases at V and 2 bases at J; junction bases unmatched: 3. This CDR3 comprises 15 residues. Germline V lookup: CDR1 MNHEY, CDR2 SMNVEV (reference sequence). The DNA for the CDR3 is TGTGCCAGCAGAACACTAGCGGGGGCCTACAATGAGCAGTTCTTC. This encodes CASRTLAGAYNEQFF.

The DNA of the CDR3 is TGTGCCAGCAGTGAGGATTGGGGAAACACCATATATTTT. This gives the protein CASSEDWGNTIYF. V and J are TRBV6-1 and TRBJ1-3; D ambiguous. Trimming pared 3 bases from V and 4 bases from J, leaving 7 bases between. Germline V CDR1 and CDR2: MNHNS, SASEGT. This CDR3 spans 13 amino acids.